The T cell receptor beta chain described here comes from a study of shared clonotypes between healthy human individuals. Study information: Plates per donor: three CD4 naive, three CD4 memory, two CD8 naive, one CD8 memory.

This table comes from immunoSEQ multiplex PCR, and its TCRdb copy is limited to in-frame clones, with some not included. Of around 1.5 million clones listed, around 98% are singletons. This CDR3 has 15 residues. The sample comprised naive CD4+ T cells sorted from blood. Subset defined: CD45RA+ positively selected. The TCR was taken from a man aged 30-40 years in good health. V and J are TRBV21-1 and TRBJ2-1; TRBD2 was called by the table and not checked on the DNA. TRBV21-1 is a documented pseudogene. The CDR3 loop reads CASSPSGGRWNEQFF. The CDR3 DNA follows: TGTGCCAGCAGCCCCAGTGGCGGCCGATGGAATGAGCAGTTCTTC.